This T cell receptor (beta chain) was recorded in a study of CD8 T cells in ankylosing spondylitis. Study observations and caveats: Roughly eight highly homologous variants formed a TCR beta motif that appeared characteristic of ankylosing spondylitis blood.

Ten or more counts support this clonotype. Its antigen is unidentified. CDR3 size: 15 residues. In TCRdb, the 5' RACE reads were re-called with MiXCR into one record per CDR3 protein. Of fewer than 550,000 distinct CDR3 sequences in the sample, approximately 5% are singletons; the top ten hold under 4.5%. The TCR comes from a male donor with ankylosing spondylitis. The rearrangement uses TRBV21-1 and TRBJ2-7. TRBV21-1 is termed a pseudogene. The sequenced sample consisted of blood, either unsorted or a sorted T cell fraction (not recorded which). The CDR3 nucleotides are TGTGCCAGCAGCAAACCAGGTCCACTGAGCTACGAGCAGTACTTC. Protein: CASSKPGPLSYEQYF.